This TCR beta chain is from a study of cytomegalovirus exposure and HLA in healthy donors. As regards this clone: The antigen is not known.

The CDR3 runs 14 residues. The germline gives CDR1 MDHEN, CDR2 SYDVKM. Trimming took 6 bases from V and 8 from J; bases not matched to a gene: 11. Study-level results: Reports indicated that the classifier achieved high specificity and sensitivity in diagnosing cytomegalovirus status.

The PCR employed 60 Vbeta primers together with 13 Jbeta primers. The data were produced by immunoSEQ multiplex PCR, yet TCRdb's version contains in-frame clones alone and is incomplete. The profile shows roughly 170,000 clones, roughly four fifths of them singletons. The sequenced material came from PBMCs. The genes are TRBV28 and TRBJ1-2; TRBD1 matches 8 bases. The receptor's source is a man aged 50 or older in good health and CMV-seronegative. CDR3 nucleotide sequence: TGTGCCAGCAGATATGACAGGGGTATTGGCGGCTACACCTTC. Protein product: CASRYDRGIGGYTF.